Listed here are 28 T cell receptor beta chains from one sample, sequenced in a study of T cells after yellow fever vaccination. From the 5' RACE reads, TCRdb called clonotypes with MiXCR, one entry per CDR3 protein. Of some 560,000 distinct CDR3 sequences listed, roughly a sixth are singletons. The sequencing here drew on PBMCs, taken roughly 5 days after the first yellow fever vaccination. The receptors come from a man aged 18 to 29 who received the YFV17D yellow fever vaccine.

This clonotype was found a few times. This chain joins TRBV11-2 and TRBJ2-5, with 8 bases matching TRBD2. Germline CDR1 SGHAT, CDR2 FQNNGV. J gave up 9 bases and V 0 bases, and 9 bases lay outside the gene matches. The CDR3 consists of 15 residues. CDR3 protein: CASSLDRSGGPPQYF. CDR3 coding DNA: TGTGCCAGCAGCTTAGATCGGAGCGGGGGACCCCCCCAGTACTTC.

Regarding this clonotype: One end of the junction fails to match germline, which may point to a read error. The genes are TRBV28 and TRBJ1-3, with a possible D match to TRBD1 (5 bases). This CDR3 has 12 amino acids. Germline CDR1 reads MDHEN; CDR2 reads SYDVKM. The DNA for the CDR3 is TGCGCCAGCAGGGAAAGTGGAAACACCATATATTTT. This codes for CASRESGNTIYF.

This clonotype has more than one count but fewer than ten. The rearrangement joins TRBV6-2 or TRBV6-3 to TRBJ2-5; TRBD2 might be the D (5 bases). CDR3 size: 15 residues. V dropped 4 bases and J dropped 5 bases, with 17 bases sitting between them. Germline V gives CDR1 MNHEY, CDR2 SVGEGT. The CDR3 nucleotides are TGTGCCAGCAGTTCCCGGACTGGGGTGACGGAGACCCAGTACTTC. This encodes CASSSRTGVTETQYF.

J is TRBJ1-2 and V is TRBV7-2; D remains ambiguous. Looked up from germline, CDR1 is SGHTA and CDR2 is FQGNSA. CDR3 length: 14 amino acids. V was clipped by 4 bases and J by 2 bases, with 11 bases between them. The CDR3 coding sequence is TGTGCCAGCAGCTCGACACTTCTGAACTATGGCTACACCTTC. Its translation: CASSSTLLNYGYTF.

The chain uses TRBV4-1 and TRBJ2-3; 9 nucleotides match TRBD2. Germline V gives CDR1 MGHRA, CDR2 YSYEKL. There are 16 residues in the CDR3. After removal of 1 base from V and 6 bases from J, the junction contained 8 bases not matched to a gene. Here the CDR3 DNA reads TGCGCCAGCAGCCAAGTGGCGCCTAGCGGGGATGATACGCAGTATTTT. Translating gives CASSQVAPSGDDTQYF.

This CDR3 reads CATSRGGHTTDTQYF. The CDR3 DNA reads as TGTGCCACCAGCAGAGGCGGGCACACCACAGATACGCAGTATTTT. The V call is TRBV15, the J call TRBJ2-3; D is perhaps TRBD2 (5 bases). This CDR3 spans 15 amino acids. Germline V gene data show CDR1 as LNHNV and CDR2 as YYDKDF (reference sequence). With 1 base removed from V and 2 bases from J, the gap between germline ends came to 10 bases.

This clonotype was picked up a small number of times. The chain joins TRBV12-3 or TRBV12-4 to TRBJ2-1, with D perhaps TRBD1 or TRBD2 (6 bases each). Trimming stripped 3 bases from V and 8 bases from J, with 20 bases between. This CDR3 is built from 16 residues. In nucleotides, the CDR3 is TGTGCCAGCAGTTTCAATGCCGTGGGGGGCCAAGATGAGCAGTTCTTC. Amino acids: CASSFNAVGGQDEQFF.

The chain couples TRBV6-1 to TRBJ1-1; TRBD1 aligns across 10 bases. Germline V gene lookup returns CDR1 MNHNS and CDR2 SASEGT. V lost 6 bases to trimming and J lost 4 bases; unmatched junction nucleotides: 2. The CDR3 runs to 13 residues. CDR3 nucleotide sequence: TGTGCCAGCAGGAGACAGGGGGCCACTGAAGCTTTCTTT. This gives the protein CASRRQGATEAFF.

There are a few counts of this clonotype. The chain uses TRBV6-1 and TRBJ1-1, with a possible D match to TRBD1 (5 bases). V was cut by 6 bases and J by 5 bases, with 16 bases left in between. The CDR3 runs to 14 residues. Germline lookup yields CDR1 MNHNS and CDR2 SASEGT. The DNA of the CDR3 is TGTGCCAGCAGAAGAATTGGGACTGGGACTGAAGCTTTCTTT. It yields the protein CASRRIGTGTEAFF.

The CDR3 spells CASSPAWGVATYEQYF. The CDR3 DNA reads TGCGCCAGCAGCCCAGCTTGGGGGGTGGCCACCTACGAGCAGTACTTC. This chain joins TRBV4-3 and TRBJ2-7; possibly TRBD2 for D (6 bases). Deletions cut 4 bases from V and 2 bases from J, with 18 bases between. Germline CDR1 is LGHNA and CDR2 is YSLEER. The CDR3 is 16 residues long.

The CDR3 loop is CSASSAAYSGANVLTF. The CDR3 DNA reads TGCAGTGCTAGCTCGGCAGCGTACTCTGGGGCCAACGTCCTGACTTTC. The chain combines TRBV20-1 with TRBJ2-6; D gene uncertain. This CDR3 spans 16 amino acids. Germline assignment: CDR1 DFQATT and CDR2 SNEGSKA (reference sequence). V lost 3 bases, J lost 0 bases, and 12 bases lay in between.

The chain combines TRBV19 with TRBJ2-3; 9 nucleotides match TRBD2. Trimming cost V 5 bases and J 5 bases; bases outside gene matches: 8. The CDR3 consists of 15 residues. Germline loops: CDR1 LNHDA, CDR2 SQIVND (reference sequence). This CDR3 is CASSARGGVGDTQYF. CDR3 DNA: TGTGCCAGTAGTGCTCGCGGGGGGGTCGGAGATACGCAGTATTTT.

This clonotype has just a few counts. This chain links TRBV5-1 with TRBJ2-2; D uncertain. The length of the CDR3 is 17 residues. Germline V gene data show CDR1 as SGHRS and CDR2 as YFSETQ. Between the trimmed V and J ends, which lost 0 bases and 4 bases, there was a span of 16 bases. This chain's CDR3 is CASSLARSGRSTGELFF. DNA of the CDR3: TGCGCCAGCAGCTTGGCGCGTAGTGGCAGGAGCACCGGGGAGCTGTTTTTT.

This clonotype has just a few counts. This chain uses TRBV6-5 with TRBJ2-7, with 8 bases lining up with TRBD1. The CDR3 is 16 amino acids. V lost 2 bases to trimming and J lost 4 bases; unmatched junction nucleotides: 10. In germline, CDR1 is MNHEY, CDR2 SVGAGI. The CDR3 DNA reads TGTGCCAGCAGTTACCCAGGGGGCGTAGAGTTGTACGAGCAGTACGTC. Residues: CASSYPGGVELYEQYV.

This clonotype was recorded a few times. J is TRBJ1-5 and V is TRBV20-1, with D possibly TRBD1 on 5 matching bases. Germline lookup yields CDR1 DFQATT and CDR2 SNEGSKA (reference sequence). With 0 bases removed from V and 4 bases from J, the gap between germline ends came to 19 bases. CDR3 length: 17 amino acids. The CDR3, as DNA: TGCAGTGCTAGAGATGCAGGGAGGACTCTGGCGAATCAGCCCCAGCATTTT. This codes for CSARDAGRTLANQPQHF.

The rearrangement joins TRBV5-4 to TRBJ2-1; D gene ambiguous. Germline loops: CDR1 SGHNT, CDR2 YYREEE (reference sequence). This CDR3 spans 15 amino acids. Trimming removed 1 base from V and 1 base from J, with 9 bases in between. The CDR3 here is CASSLSLGSYNEQFF. The CDR3 nucleotides read TGTGCCAGCAGCTTGAGCTTGGGGTCCTACAATGAGCAGTTCTTC.

This clonotype was counted at least ten times. The chain employs TRBV7-2 and TRBJ1-6, with unresolved D. CDR3 size: 11 residues. Trimming left V 4 bases short and J 12 bases short, with 7 bases between. CDR1 and CDR2 (germline): SGHTA, FQGNSA. DNA for the CDR3: TGTGCCAGCAGCTCCGCCATACCCCTCCACTTT. This sequence encodes CASSSAIPLHF.

The rearrangement uses TRBV6-2 or TRBV6-3 and TRBJ2-7, with 12 bases lining up with TRBD2. The CDR3 runs 12 residues. Germline values: CDR1 MNHEY, CDR2 SVGEGT. V dropped 11 bases and J dropped 5; count of bases not matched to a gene: 4. The chain's CDR3 is CALAGGPHEQYV. Written as DNA, the CDR3 is TGTGCCCTAGCGGGGGGGCCCCACGAGCAGTACGTC.

This clonotype was detected ten times or more. For the CDR3, the DNA is TGTGCCAGCAGCTGGAGGGGGTCCGAGCAGTACGTC. It codes for CASSWRGSEQYV. The V and J genes are TRBV5-6 and TRBJ2-7; tentatively, D is TRBD1 or TRBD2 (6 bases each). Per the germline V gene, CDR1 is SGHDT and CDR2 is YYEEEE. Trimming took off 3 bases at V and 6 bases at J, with 10 bases between the two ends. The CDR3 loop spans 12 amino acids.

This clonotype has more than one count but fewer than ten. This chain connects TRBV5-1 to TRBJ2-5, with 9 bases that match TRBD2. Germline V gene lookup returns CDR1 SGHRS and CDR2 YFSETQ. V dropped 2 bases and J dropped 1; count of bases not matched to a gene: 6. The CDR3 consists of 16 residues. Here the CDR3 DNA reads TGCGCCAGCAGCTTAACGGGCGGGGGGGCCCAAGAGACCCAGTACTTC. The encoded protein is CASSLTGGGAQETQYF.

The chain is built from TRBV12-3 or TRBV12-4 and TRBJ2-2; D possibly corresponds to TRBD2 (6 bases). This CDR3 has 16 amino acids. V was cut by 6 bases and J by 1 base, with 15 bases left in between. The CDR3 spells CASSPWGEKNTGELFF. The CDR3 bases are TGTGCCAGCAGCCCCTGGGGGGAGAAGAACACCGGGGAGCTGTTTTTT.

The table lists this clonotype with a few counts. This chain joins TRBV19 and TRBJ1-5; weak D call: TRBD1 (5 bases). The germline CDR1 and CDR2 sequences are LNHDA and SQIVND (reference sequence). Trimming removed 2 bases from V and 0 bases from J, with 11 bases in between. CDR3 length equals 16 residues. The CDR3 loop is CASSIQGPYSNQPQHF. CDR3 in DNA: TGTGCCAGTAGTATACAGGGCCCGTATAGCAATCAGCCCCAGCATTTT.

The chain employs TRBV9 and TRBJ1-1; tentatively, D is TRBD1 (5 bases). The CDR3 is 15 residues long. Germline CDR1 reads SGDLS; CDR2 reads YYNGEE. Trimming left V 0 bases short and J 5 bases short, with 14 bases between. This CDR3 is CASSVEGAPGTEAFF. In DNA form, the CDR3 reads TGTGCCAGCAGCGTAGAAGGGGCGCCGGGAACTGAAGCTTTCTTT.

The CDR3 sequence is CASSFGGAGDTEAFF. CDR3 sequence (DNA): TGTGCCAGCAGTTTCGGGGGGGCAGGGGACACTGAAGCTTTCTTT. The chain carries TRBV28 and TRBJ1-1; TRBD1 might be the D (6 bases). Germline V CDR1 and CDR2: MDHEN, SYDVKM. Trimming removed 3 bases at V and 3 bases at J, with 14 bases between. CDR3 size: 15 residues.

The gene calls are TRBV9 and TRBJ1-5, with 9 bases matching TRBD1. V shed 2 bases, J shed 4 bases, and the junction held 4 bases outside the gene matches. Germline V gene sequence: CDR1 SGDLS, CDR2 YYNGEE. CDR3 length: 15 amino acids. The CDR3 DNA is TGTGCCAGCAGCGTGGGGACAGGGATAAATCAGCCCCAGCATTTT. It specifies CASSVGTGINQPQHF.

This chain joins TRBV5-1 and TRBJ1-5, with D uncertain. Trimming shortened V by 2 bases and J by 6 bases, and 15 bases separated the two germline ends. Germline CDR1 SGHRS, CDR2 YFSETQ. The CDR3 covers 15 residues. The CDR3 protein is CASSFEVAGSQPQHF. CDR3 nucleotides: TGCGCCAGCAGCTTCGAGGTGGCGGGAAGTCAGCCCCAGCATTTT.

This sequence joins TRBV6-1 and TRBJ2-2, with D possibly being TRBD2 (6 bases). The germline V gene encodes CDR1 MNHNS and CDR2 SASEGT. There are 13 residues in the CDR3. The V and J ends lost 5 bases and 4 bases respectively, with 8 bases between them. In DNA form, the CDR3 reads TGTGCCAGCAGTAAGGGAGGCACCGGGGAGCTGTTTTTT. This gives the protein CASSKGGTGELFF.

The gene calls are TRBV5-1 and TRBJ1-1, with D hard to call. Germline V gene data show CDR1 as SGHRS and CDR2 as YFSETQ. The CDR3 consists of 15 residues. Trimming removed 0 bases from V and 1 base from J, with 10 bases in between. For the CDR3, the DNA is TGCGCCAGCAGCTTGGGGGTGGTGGGGAACACTGAAGCTTTCTTT. Its translation: CASSLGVVGNTEAFF.